This T cell receptor beta chain was sequenced in a study of cytomegalovirus exposure and HLA in healthy donors. Background on the study: It was reported in a later analysis that the same platform had been used for the 120 validation repertoires as for the 550 to 750 first-cohort repertoires.

General study findings and limits: Researchers counted some 150 TCR beta chains as cytomegalovirus-associated. The finding came from a later analysis; first-cohort TCR clusters tended to co-occur in the approximately 120 validation repertoires.

As for this clone: Its antigen is not identified.

CDR1 and CDR2 from the germline V gene are SGHNT and YYREEE (reference sequence). J was trimmed by 0 bases and V by 4 bases; bases with no gene match: 8. The CDR3 length is 16 residues. TCRdb keeps only in-frame clones here, not all; method: immunoSEQ multiplex PCR. The sample holds approximately 300,000 clones, 75% to 90% seen once. The receptor was isolated from a woman between 18 and 30 years old in good health and CMV-seronegative. Sequencing input: PBMCs. V is TRBV5-4 and J is TRBJ2-3, with TRBD1 matching over 7 bases. The CDR3 DNA follows: TGTGCCAGCAGCGCCGGGACAGACCCTAGCACAGATACGCAGTATTTT. It specifies CASSAGTDPSTDTQYF. The whole variable domain, remainder taken from reference TRBV5-4 and TRBJ2-3, is ETGVTQSPTHLIKTRGQQVTLRCSSQSGHNTVSWYQQALGQGPQFIFQYYREEENGRGNFPPRFSGLQFPNYSSELNVNALELDDSALYLCASSAGTDPSTDTQYFGPGTRLTVL.